The entry below gives a single T cell receptor beta chain sequence along with its context. The data are from a study of blood T cell repertoires in COVID-19. Study-level background: Material from acute and convalescent COVID-19 was sourced from the United States, Italy and Spain. Sources were T cells, B-cell-depleted T cells, or PBMCs; the material itself was cDNA or gDNA.

In the original processing: Amplification of reference gene primers was used by the study to estimate nucleated cell counts. Sequencing was performed with immunoSEQ multiplex PCR; in TCRdb, only in-frame clones are kept and a portion is missing. D and trimming come from the DNA, and the V and J calls and clone size come from that table. The sample yields roughly 95,000 clones, 75% to 85% seen once. The sample comprised peripheral blood. The receptor comes from a man aged 60 to 69 with acute or convalescent COVID-19.

The CDR3 sequence is CASSLGLEAYEQYV. The DNA for the CDR3 is TGCGCCAGCAGCTTGGGACTCGAGGCCTACGAGCAGTACGTC. The J gene is TRBJ2-7, the V gene TRBV5-1; D not certain. Germline V gene data show CDR1 as SGHRS and CDR2 as YFSETQ. V shed 0 bases and J shed 2 bases, with 9 bases lying between them. The CDR3 covers 14 residues.